This T cell receptor beta chain stems from a study of blood T cells in healthy people across ages. Primers used in a second PCR of about 7 to 12 cycles were a sample-barcoded 5' primer and a J-beta primer mix. Every individual sample yielded 2.5 million or more paired-end reads (each containing CDR3). TCRdb reanalysed the 5' RACE reads using MiXCR and keeps one entry per CDR3 protein. The sample includes 750,000 to 850,000 distinct CDR3 sequences, 20% to 25% seen only once; the top ten take more than 3%. Points from the study as a whole: Diversity was higher, and naive CD4+ cells more numerous, in long-lived donors than in aged donors.

Of note for this clonotype: Its antigen remains unknown.

A further study also used this sample, focusing on T cells of mothers and their children. In that study: Samples came from a few healthy Caucasian mothers and their six children. Over 9.5 million reads per mother and around 3 million per child were obtained.

The sequencing sample was made of blood. This clonotype was obtained from a boy aged 5-17 years in good health.

In DNA, the CDR3 is TGCAGCGCTGCCCTGACAACCTTCAACACCGGGGAGCTGTTTTTT. Translated, it gives CSAALTTFNTGELFF. The rearrangement joins TRBV29-1 to TRBJ2-2, with D unclear. Germline V gene sequence: CDR1 SQVTM, CDR2 ANQGSEA. The CDR3 loop spans 15 amino acids. V was clipped by 7 bases and J by 2 bases, with 17 bases between them.